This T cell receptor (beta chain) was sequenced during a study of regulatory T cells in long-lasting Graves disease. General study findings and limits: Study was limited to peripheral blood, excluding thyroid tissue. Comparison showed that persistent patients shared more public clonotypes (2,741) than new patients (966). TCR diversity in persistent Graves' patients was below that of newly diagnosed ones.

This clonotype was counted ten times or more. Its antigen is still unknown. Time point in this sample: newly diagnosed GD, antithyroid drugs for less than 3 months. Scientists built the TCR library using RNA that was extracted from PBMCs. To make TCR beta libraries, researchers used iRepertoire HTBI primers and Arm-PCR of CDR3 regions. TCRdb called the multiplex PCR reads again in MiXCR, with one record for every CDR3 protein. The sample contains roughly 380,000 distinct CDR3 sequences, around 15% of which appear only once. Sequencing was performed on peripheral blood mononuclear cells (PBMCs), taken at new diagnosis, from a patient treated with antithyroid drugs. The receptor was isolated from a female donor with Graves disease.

The CDR3 nucleotides are TGTGCCAGCAGTGAAGCCCAGGCAGGGGCCTACGAGCAGTACTTC. Translation: CASSEAQAGAYEQYF. The V and J genes are TRBV6-2 or TRBV6-3 and TRBJ2-7, with D maybe TRBD1 (6 bases). V was clipped by 5 bases and J by 2 bases, with 16 bases between them. CDR1 is MNHEY and CDR2 is SVGEGT in the germline V gene. The CDR3 loop spans 15 amino acids.